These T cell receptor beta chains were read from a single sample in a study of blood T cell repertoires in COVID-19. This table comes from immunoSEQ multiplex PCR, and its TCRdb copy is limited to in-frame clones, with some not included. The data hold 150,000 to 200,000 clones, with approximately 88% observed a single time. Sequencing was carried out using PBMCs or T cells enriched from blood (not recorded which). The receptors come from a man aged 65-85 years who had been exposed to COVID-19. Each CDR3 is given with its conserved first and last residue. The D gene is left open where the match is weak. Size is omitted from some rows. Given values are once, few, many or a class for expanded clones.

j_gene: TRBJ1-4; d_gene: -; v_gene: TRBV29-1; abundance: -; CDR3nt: TGCAGCGTTGAAGTGGGCGCAACTAATGAAAAACTGTTTTTT; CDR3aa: CSVEVGATNEKLFF
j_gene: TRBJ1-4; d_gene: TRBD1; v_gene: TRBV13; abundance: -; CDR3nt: TGTGCCAGCAGCATCGGACAGGGCTCAAATGAAAAACTGTTTTTT; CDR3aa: CASSIGQGSNEKLFF
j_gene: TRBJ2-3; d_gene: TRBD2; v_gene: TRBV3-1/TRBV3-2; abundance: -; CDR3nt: TGTGCCAGCGGGGGGGGCACAGATACGCAGTATTTT; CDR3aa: CASGGGTDTQYF
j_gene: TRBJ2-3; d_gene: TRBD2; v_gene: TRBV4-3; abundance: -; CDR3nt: TGCGCCAGCAGCCGCGGACTAGCGGCAGATACGCAGTATTTT; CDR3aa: CASSRGLAADTQYF
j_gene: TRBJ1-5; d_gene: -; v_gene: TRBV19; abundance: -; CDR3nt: TGTGCCAGTAGTAGAGGGGGACCTACCCTTAGCAATCAGCCCCAGCATTTT; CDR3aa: CASSRGGPTLSNQPQHF
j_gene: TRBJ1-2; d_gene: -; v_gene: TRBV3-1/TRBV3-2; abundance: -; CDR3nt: TGTGCCAGCAGCCAAACTAGCAACTATGGCTACACCTTC; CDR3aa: CASSQTSNYGYTF
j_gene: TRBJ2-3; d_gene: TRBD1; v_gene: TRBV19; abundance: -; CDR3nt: TGTGCCAGTAGTATGGGGGACAGGGGTAGAACAGATACGCAGTATTTT; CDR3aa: CASSMGDRGRTDTQYF
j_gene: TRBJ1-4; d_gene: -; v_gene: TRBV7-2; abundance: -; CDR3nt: TGTGCCAGCAGCTTCCGGGTACAGGGAGAAAAACTGTTTTTT; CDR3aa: CASSFRVQGEKLFF
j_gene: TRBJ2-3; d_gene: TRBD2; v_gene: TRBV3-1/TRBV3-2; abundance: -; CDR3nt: TGTGCCAGCAGCCCCATTGTGGGACTAGCGGGAGATAGCACAGATACGCAGTATTTT; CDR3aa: CASSPIVGLAGDSTDTQYF
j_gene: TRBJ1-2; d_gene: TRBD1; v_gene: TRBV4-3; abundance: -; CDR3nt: TGCGCCAGCAGCCAAGAGGGGACAGGGTCGTACTATGGCTACACCTTC; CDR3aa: CASSQEGTGSYYGYTF
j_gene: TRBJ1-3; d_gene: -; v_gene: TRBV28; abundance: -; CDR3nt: TGTGCCAGCAGTTTGGCAGTTAAAAACACCATATATTTT; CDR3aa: CASSLAVKNTIYF
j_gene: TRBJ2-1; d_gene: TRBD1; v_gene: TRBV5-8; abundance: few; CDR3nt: TGTGCCAGCAGCCTGCCGGGACAGGGGTACAATGAGCAGTTCTTC; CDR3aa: CASSLPGQGYNEQFF
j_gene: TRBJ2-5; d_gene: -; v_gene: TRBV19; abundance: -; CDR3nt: TGTGCCAGTAGTATAGATATGGGCAGGACCCAGTACTTC; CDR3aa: CASSIDMGRTQYF
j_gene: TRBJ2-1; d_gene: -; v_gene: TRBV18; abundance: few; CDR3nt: TGTGCCAGCTCACTAGAAAGTTTATATGAGCAGTTCTTC; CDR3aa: CASSLESLYEQFF
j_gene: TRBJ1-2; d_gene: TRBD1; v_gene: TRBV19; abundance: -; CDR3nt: TGTGCCAGTAGGACTCAGGGGGTCTATGGCTACACCTTC; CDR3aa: CASRTQGVYGYTF
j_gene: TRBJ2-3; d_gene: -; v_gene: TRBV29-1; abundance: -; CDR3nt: TGCAGCGTCCGACAGTTTACAAGCACAGATACGCAGTATTTT; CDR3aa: CSVRQFTSTDTQYF
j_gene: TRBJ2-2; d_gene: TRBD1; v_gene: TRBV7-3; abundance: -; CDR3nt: TGTGCCAGCAGATCGGGACAGGTATCCGGGGAGCTGTTTTTT; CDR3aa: CASRSGQVSGELFF
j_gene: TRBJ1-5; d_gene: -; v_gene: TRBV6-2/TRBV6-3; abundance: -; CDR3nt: TGTGCCAGCAGCCCTGGGCAGGGGCTGGGAAATCAGCCCCAGCATTTT; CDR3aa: CASSPGQGLGNQPQHF
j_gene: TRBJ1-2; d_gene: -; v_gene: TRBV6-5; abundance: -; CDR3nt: TGTGCCAGCAGTTGGTATAGCCAGGGGCGCAGCTATGGCTACACCTTC; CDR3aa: CASSWYSQGRSYGYTF
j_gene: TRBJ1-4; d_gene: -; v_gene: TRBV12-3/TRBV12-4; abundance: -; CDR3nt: TGTGCCAGCAGTTTAGTCGGTACTGAAAAACTGTTTTTT; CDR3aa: CASSLVGTEKLFF
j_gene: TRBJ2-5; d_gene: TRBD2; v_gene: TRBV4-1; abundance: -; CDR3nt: TGCGCCAGCAGCCAAGAGGGGGGGTTGAGGGGAGAGACCCAGTACTTC; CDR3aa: CASSQEGGLRGETQYF
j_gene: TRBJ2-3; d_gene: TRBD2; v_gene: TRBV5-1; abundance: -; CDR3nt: TGCGCCAGCAGGGGAGCGGGGGGAACAGATACGCAGTATTTT; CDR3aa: CASRGAGGTDTQYF
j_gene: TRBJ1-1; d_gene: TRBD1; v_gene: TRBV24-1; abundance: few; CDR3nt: TGTGCCACCAGCCCCGGGACAGGGCCCGATGAAGCTTTCTTT; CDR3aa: CATSPGTGPDEAFF
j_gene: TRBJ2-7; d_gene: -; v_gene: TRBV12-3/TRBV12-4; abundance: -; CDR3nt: TGTGCCAGCAGTTTAGGACAGCCCTACGAGCAGTACTTC; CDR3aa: CASSLGQPYEQYF
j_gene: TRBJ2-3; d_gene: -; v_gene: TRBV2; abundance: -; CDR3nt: TGTGCCACCTCAAGCCTCCTTAGCACAGATACGCAGTATTTT; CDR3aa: CATSSLLSTDTQYF
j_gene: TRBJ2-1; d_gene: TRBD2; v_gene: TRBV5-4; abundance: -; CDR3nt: TGTGCCAGCAGCACTCTAGCGGGGGGATACAATGAGCAGTTCTTC; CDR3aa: CASSTLAGGYNEQFF
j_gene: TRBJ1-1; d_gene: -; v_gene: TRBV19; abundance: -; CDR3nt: TGTGCCAGTAGTCCCTTCTCACAGGCTGAAGCTTTCTTT; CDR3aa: CASSPFSQAEAFF